This TCR beta chain is drawn from a study of shared clonotypes between healthy human individuals. Only in-frame clones appear in the TCRdb table, and some are missing; sequencing was by immunoSEQ multiplex PCR. The sample lists about a million clones, roughly 80% occurring once. Comments on this clone: The antigen is undetermined.

Study-level results: Among non-shared clonotypes, generation probabilities were lower than among those shared by all four donors. Of the naive CD4 clonotypes, approximately 5% were shared across a few donors.

V was clipped by 4 bases and J by 5 bases; unmatched bases: 6. Germline-derived CDR1 and CDR2 are SGHDT and YYEEEE. The CDR3 extends over 15 amino acids. The sequenced sample consisted of memory CD4+ T cells from PBMCs. Subset indicated: CD45RA-negative fraction. This TCR was recovered from a man between 18 and 35 years old in good health. Some clones in this sample may be carry-over from other donors' samples. The chain carries TRBV5-6 and TRBJ1-4; 9 bases agree with TRBD1. The CDR3 sequence: CASSETTGGNEKLFF. CDR3 nucleotides: TGTGCCAGCAGCGAAACGACAGGGGGGAATGAAAAACTGTTTTTT.